This TCR beta chain was documented in a study of shared clonotypes between healthy human individuals. Overall study context: Sampling drew on donors who were a couple of women and a few men aged 18 to 49. Donors had three CD4 naive, three CD4 memory, two CD8 naive and one CD8 memory plate apiece.

Sequencing was performed with immunoSEQ multiplex PCR; in TCRdb, only in-frame clones are kept and a portion is missing. The sample gives roughly 320,000 clones, roughly 91% of which show up once; about 16% is in the top ten. Germline V lookup: CDR1 MDHEN, CDR2 SYDVKM. The length of the CDR3 is 15 residues. Trimming shortened V by 1 base and J by 3 bases, and 13 bases separated the two germline ends. CD8 memory combined CD45RO+ cells with CCR7-negative CD45RA+ TemRA cells. Study-wide points: Among donors, sharing of clonotypes was expected to be affected by sequencing depth.

Worth noting for this clone: Its target is unknown.

The chain couples TRBV28 to TRBJ2-7; D might be TRBD1 (5 bases). The specimen sequenced was memory CD8+ T cells sorted from blood. The subset: CD45RO+ cells pooled with CCR7-negative TemRA cells. This sequence originates from a young man in good health. CDR3 DNA sequence: TGTGCCAGCAGTTTATTGGCACGGCAGGGCTACGAGCAGTACTTC. Amino acid sequence: CASSLLARQGYEQYF.